These 11 T cell receptor beta chains were sequenced from one sample in a study of T cell changes during pregnancy in multiple sclerosis. This table comes from immunoSEQ multiplex PCR, and its TCRdb copy is limited to in-frame clones, with some not included. The table lists 93,000 or so clones, around 93% of them singletons. Source: peripheral blood, taken before pregnancy. The receptors shown here come from a female donor with multiple sclerosis, enrolled in a pregnancy study.

This clone was picked up one time. The J gene is TRBJ2-5, the V gene TRBV6-6; tentatively, D is TRBD2 (6 bases). Trimming cost V 0 bases and J 3 bases, with 8 bases left between them. This CDR3 is 14 amino acids long. Germline CDR1 and CDR2: MNHNY and SVGAGI (reference sequence). CDR3 nucleotide sequence: TGTGCCAGCAGTTACTCACTAGCCGAAGAGACCCAGTACTTC. Its translation is CASSYSLAEETQYF.

The chain couples TRBV18 to TRBJ2-3; TRBD2 matches 15 bases. V shed 1 base and J 5 bases; nucleotides not matched to a gene: 1. Germline lookup yields CDR1 KGHSH and CDR2 LQKENI. This CDR3 is 16 amino acids long. CDR3 region: CASSPRTSGGGDTQYF. For the CDR3, the DNA is TGTGCCAGCTCACCACGGACTAGCGGGGGGGGAGATACGCAGTATTTT.

The gene calls are TRBV29-1 and TRBJ2-1; 13 bases agree with TRBD2. Germline values: CDR1 SQVTM, CDR2 ANQGSEA. The trim removed 5 bases at V and 7 bases at J, leaving 8 bases unmatched. This CDR3 contains 15 residues. The CDR3 loop reads CSVRNRTSGGNEQFF. The CDR3 region has the DNA TGCAGCGTTCGCAACCGGACTAGCGGGGGTAATGAGCAGTTCTTC.

V and J are TRBV19 and TRBJ1-2; 11 bases fit TRBD1. The germline CDR1 and CDR2 sequences are LNHDA and SQIVND (reference sequence). After removal of 7 bases from V and 7 bases from J, the junction contained 11 bases not matched to a gene. The CDR3 totals 15 residues. The CDR3 DNA reads TGTGCCAGTACTATGGGACAGGGGGGATTCGCTGGCTACACCTTC. Translation: CASTMGQGGFAGYTF. The entire variable domain, with the rest obtained from reference TRBV19 and TRBJ1-2, is as follows: DGGITQSPKYLFRKEGQNVTLSCEQNLNHDAMYWYRQDPGQGLRLIYYSQIVNDFQKGDIAEGYSVSREKKESFPLTVTSAQKNPTAFYLCASTMGQGGFAGYTFGSGTRLTVV.

This chain links TRBV7-3 with TRBJ1-6; D is unresolved. The CDR3 is made up of 13 amino acids. CDR1 is SGHTA and CDR2 is FQGTGA in the germline V gene. Trimming took off 4 bases at V and 14 bases at J, with 15 bases between the two ends. The CDR3: CASSSEGPLSLHF. CDR3 DNA sequence: TGTGCCAGCAGCTCCGAGGGCCCTCTATCCCTCCACTTT.

In the case of this clone: Germline is not matched at one junction end, which may reflect a read error. The rearrangement uses TRBV19 and TRBJ1-1; D gene ambiguous. This CDR3 has 11 residues. Per the germline V gene, CDR1 is LNHDA and CDR2 is SQIVND (reference sequence). CDR3 sequence (DNA): TGTGCCAGTAGTATAGGCGGGATAATAGATTTT. Translation gives CASSIGGIIDF.

The chain has TRBV30 and TRBJ2-5, with D maybe TRBD1 (6 bases). From germline, CDR1 is GTSNPN and CDR2 SVGIG (reference sequence). The V end was cut by 1 base, the J end by 2 bases, with 8 bases between. The CDR3 has 13 residues. The CDR3 coding sequence is TGTGCCTGGAGTGGAGACAGGCAAGAGACCCAGTACTTC. As protein: CAWSGDRQETQYF.

This chain links TRBV28 with TRBJ1-5; tentatively, D is TRBD1 (5 bases). The V end lost 5 bases, the J end lost 2 bases, and 19 bases lay between the germline ends. CDR1 is MDHEN and CDR2 is SYDVKM in the germline V gene. The CDR3 has 17 amino acids. CDR3 nucleotide sequence: TGTGCCAGCAGTCCCAGCCAGGGTCTGGTGGGCAATCAGCCCCAGCATTTT. Translating it yields CASSPSQGLVGNQPQHF.

V usage is TRBV7-8 and J usage is TRBJ1-2; TRBD1 matches at 10 bases. Germline trimming cut 3 bases from V and 7 bases from J; bases unmatched to any gene: 5. Germline CDR1 and CDR2: SGHVS and FQNEAQ. This CDR3 has 14 residues. The CDR3 region has the DNA TGTGCCAGCAGCTTGGACAGGGGGATGTCTGGCTACACCTTC. Its translation: CASSLDRGMSGYTF.

V usage is TRBV14 and J usage is TRBJ2-2; a possible D gene is TRBD1 (6 bases). The CDR3 is 14 amino acids. Germline-derived CDR1 and CDR2 are SGHDN and FVKESK. The V gene lost 6 bases and the J gene lost 1 base, with 9 bases spanning the gap. The CDR3 region has the DNA TGTGCCAGCAGGCAGACAGGGAACACCGGGGAGCTGTTTTTT. Translation gives CASRQTGNTGELFF.

Written as DNA, the CDR3 is TGTGCCAGCTCACTCGGGACAGGAGCTTACAATGAGCAGTTCTTC. Encoded protein: CASSLGTGAYNEQFF. The V gene is TRBV18, the J gene TRBJ2-1; 8 bases agree with TRBD1. Germline V CDR1 and CDR2: KGHSH, LQKENI. The CDR3 spans 15 residues. Trimming at V came to 4 bases and at J to 4 bases, leaving 6 bases not matched to a gene.